The next 10 T cell receptor beta chains were all read from a single sample in a study of CD8 T cells in Susac syndrome. After extraction with the RNeasy kit, roughly 0.5 to 1 ug of the RNA was reverse transcribed using random hexamers. A single record per CDR3 protein comes from TCRdb applying MiXCR to the immunoSEQ multiplex PCR reads. The sample lists a few hundred thousand distinct CDR3 sequences, 70% to 90% occurring once. The specimen sequenced was CD8+ T cells from PBMCs. The receptors come from a human donor with multiple sclerosis.

The chain carries TRBV19 and TRBJ2-2; D may be TRBD1 (6 bases). Trimming cost V 1 base and J 6 bases, with 12 bases left between them. This CDR3 is built from 15 residues. CDR1 and CDR2 (germline): LNHDA, SQIVND (reference sequence). The CDR3 region is CASSIVPGVAGELFF. The CDR3, as DNA: TGTGCCAGTAGTATAGTACCAGGGGTCGCCGGGGAGCTGTTTTTT. The full variable domain, completed using reference TRBV19 and TRBJ2-2, is DGGITQSPKYLFRKEGQNVTLSCEQNLNHDAMYWYRQDPGQGLRLIYYSQIVNDFQKGDIAEGYSVSREKKESFPLTVTSAQKNPTAFYLCASSIVPGVAGELFFGEGSRLTVL.

The chain is built from TRBV21-1 and TRBJ1-2; TRBD1, as called in the table, went unchecked against the DNA. TRBV21-1 is shown as a pseudogene. This CDR3 is built from 15 residues. CDR3 nucleotide sequence: TGTGCCAGCAGCAAAAGGGGGTCGAACCTTAATGGCTACACCTTC. Protein: CASSKRGSNLNGYTF.

This clonotype was detected only a few times. The rearrangement joins TRBV14 to TRBJ2-7, with D perhaps assigned TRBD1 or TRBD2 (5 bases each). Trimming left V 4 bases short and J 0 bases short, with 16 bases between. Germline V gives CDR1 SGHDN, CDR2 FVKESK. This CDR3 contains 16 residues. CDR3 DNA sequence: TGTGCCAGCAGCCCCGCTCCGCCAGGGACCTCCTACGAGCAGTACTTC. Translating gives CASSPAPPGTSYEQYF.

The chain carries TRBV28 and TRBJ2-7, with D unresolved. The CDR3 is made up of 12 amino acids. V was clipped by 3 bases and J by 5 bases, with 8 bases between them. Germline V gene lookup returns CDR1 MDHEN and CDR2 SYDVKM. DNA of the CDR3: TGTGCCAGCAGTTTGGGTCAGAACGAGCAGTACTTC. As protein: CASSLGQNEQYF.

The rearrangement uses TRBV11-2 and TRBJ2-5; D tentatively fits TRBD1 or TRBD2 (5 bases each). Germline V gene sequence: CDR1 SGHAT, CDR2 FQNNGV. The CDR3 has 20 residues. V dropped 4 bases and J dropped 2 bases, with 29 bases sitting between them. The CDR3 DNA follows: TGTGCCAGCAGCTCACCAGAGACTACGGGACGGAGGATTCCTCAAGAGACCCAGTACTTC. Translated, it gives CASSSPETTGRRIPQETQYF.

The rearrangement uses TRBV19 and TRBJ2-1; D unclear. V was pared by 6 bases and J by 9 bases, with 12 bases between. From germline, CDR1 is LNHDA and CDR2 SQIVND (reference sequence). CDR3 length: 12 amino acids. The CDR3 loop is CASSLKATEQFF. The CDR3 nucleotides read TGTGCCAGTAGCCTAAAGGCAACTGAGCAGTTCTTC.

V gene TRBV9 combines with J gene TRBJ2-7, with no clear D. This CDR3 spans 14 amino acids. Looked up from germline, CDR1 is SGDLS and CDR2 is YYNGEE. The V end lost 0 bases, the J end lost 4 bases, and 11 bases lay between the germline ends. For the CDR3, the DNA is TGTGCCAGCAGCGTAGATGGCCAGCCGTACGAGCAGTACTTC. Translation: CASSVDGQPYEQYF.

The chain recombines TRBV4-3 with TRBJ1-3, with a possible D match to TRBD1 (5 bases). V lost 2 bases and J 2 bases, leaving 13 bases between the germline ends. Germline lookup yields CDR1 LGHNA and CDR2 YSLEER. The CDR3 totals 16 residues. CDR3 sequence (DNA): TGCGCCAGCAGCCAATTACCAGGGACGGCTGGAAACACCATATATTTT. Its protein product is CASSQLPGTAGNTIYF.

The chain recombines TRBV20-1 with TRBJ1-5; possibly TRBD1 for D (5 bases). CDR1 DFQATT and CDR2 SNEGSKA come from the germline V gene (reference sequence). The germline V and J ends were trimmed by 6 bases and 5 bases, with 26 bases remaining between them. The CDR3 runs to 17 residues. This CDR3 reads CSARPGQESTFHQPQHF. Written as DNA, the CDR3 is TGCAGTGCCCGACCGGGGCAGGAGTCAACCTTTCATCAGCCCCAGCATTTT.

V is TRBV19 and J is TRBJ2-1; tentative D call: TRBD1 (5 bases). CDR1 and CDR2 from the germline V gene are LNHDA and SQIVND (reference sequence). V gave up 5 bases and J gave up 4 bases, with 15 bases separating them. CDR3 length equals 15 residues. The CDR3 protein is CASSLNGAPYNEQFF. The CDR3 nucleotides are TGTGCCAGTAGTCTGAATGGGGCCCCATACAATGAGCAGTTCTTC.